The 13 T cell receptor beta chains below were found in one sample sequenced in a study of blood T cells in healthy people across ages (dated by TCRdb to 2015 to 2017). Libraries were built with 5' RACE. The sequencer listed for this sample is Illumina HiSeq 2500. The second PCR ran for about 6 to 12 cycles and used a J-beta primer mix along with a sample-barcoded 5' primer. TCRdb trimmed the raw reads at Q25, called clones with MiXCR and kept productive beta chains. CDR3 protein sequences are deduplicated, and each keeps its most common genes and DNA. For this sample the table gives 1.5 million to 1.9 million distinct CDR3 sequences, of which about 42% were detected only once. Of the sample, about 4% falls within the top ten clones. The sample taken for sequencing was blood. The receptors shown here come from a woman aged 18-29 years in good health.

The V gene is TRBV27, the J gene TRBJ1-1; TRBD1 aligns across 7 bases. The germline V gene encodes CDR1 MNHEY and CDR2 SMNVEV (reference sequence). The CDR3 is 14 amino acids. J lost 3 bases, V lost 2 bases, and 3 bases had no gene match. CDR3 region: CASSLTGEYTEAFF. The CDR3 bases are TGTGCCAGCAGTTTAACAGGGGAATACACTGAAGCTTTCTTT.

This clonotype was counted a single time. The chain links TRBV7-3 to TRBJ1-6, with unresolved D. V dropped 5 bases and J dropped 10 bases, with 15 bases sitting between them. The CDR3 covers 14 residues. Germline CDR1 and CDR2: SGHTA and FQGTGA. The CDR3, as DNA: TGTGCCAGCAGCCTCCGGTCCGGTGGATCACCCCTCCACTTT. Translating gives CASSLRSGGSPLHF.

The chain is built from TRBV10-3 and TRBJ1-4; 7 bases are a match to TRBD1. The germline V gene has CDR1 ENHRY and CDR2 SYGVKD. With 4 bases clipped from V and 4 bases from J, the junction kept 3 bases outside the gene matches. The CDR3 is made up of 14 amino acids. CDR3 in DNA: TGTGCCATCAGTGCCGGGACAGTTAATGAAAAACTGTTTTTT. The encoded protein is CAISAGTVNEKLFF.

This chain connects TRBV6-2 or TRBV6-3 to TRBJ2-3; D is undetermined. Germline CDR1 MNHEY, CDR2 SVGEGT. V gave up 0 bases and J gave up 2 bases, with 9 bases separating them. CDR3 length equals 15 residues. For the CDR3, the DNA is TGTGCCAGCAGTTACTCAGACGAATCCACAGATACGCAGTATTTT. Translation gives CASSYSDESTDTQYF.

There are a few counts of this clonotype. This chain uses TRBV6-5 with TRBJ2-1; no reliable D call. V was shortened by 6 bases and J by 8 bases, with 11 bases between the two germline ends. CDR1 MNHEY and CDR2 SVGAGI come from the germline V gene. The CDR3 loop spans 12 amino acids. The CDR3: CASRTERHEQFF. CDR3 in DNA: TGTGCCAGCAGAACGGAAAGGCATGAGCAGTTCTTC.

To note about this clonotype: A read error is likely, as this CDR3 ends without the conserved phenylalanine or tryptophan. The genes are TRBV6-2 or TRBV6-3 and TRBJ1-1; the D is unclear. This CDR3 is 15 amino acids long. Germline-derived CDR1 and CDR2 are MNHEY and SVGEGT. V lost 2 bases, J lost 0 bases, and 10 bases lay in between. The CDR3 is CASSYPSGMNTEAFL. The DNA of the CDR3 is TGTGCCAGCAGTTACCCGTCAGGAATGAACACTGAAGCTTTCTTA.

This clonotype turned up a few times. At one end, the junction sequence differs from germline, possibly due to a read error. V is TRBV12-3 or TRBV12-4 and J is TRBJ1-4; D is uncertain. The CDR3 extends over 14 amino acids. This CDR3 is CDSKRTLGGEKLFF. CDR3 DNA: TGTGACAGCAAGCGCACCCTAGGTGGTGAAAAACTGTTTTTT.

The rearrangement uses TRBV20-1 and TRBJ2-7, with a weak D call TRBD1 (6 bases). The V and J ends lost 3 bases and 4 bases respectively, with 10 bases between them. The CDR3 is made up of 12 amino acids. Germline CDR1 DFQATT, CDR2 SNEGSKA (reference sequence). The chain's CDR3 is CSASGTRYEQYF. CDR3 bases: TGCAGTGCTAGTGGGACAAGGTACGAGCAGTACTTC.

The genes are TRBV10-3 and TRBJ2-1, with 8 bases aligning to TRBD2. CDR1 and CDR2 (germline): ENHRY, SYGVKD. The V gene end was trimmed by 4 bases and the J gene end by 9 bases; junction bases not matched to a gene: 8. This CDR3 has 14 residues. CDR3 nucleotide sequence: TGTGCCATCAGTGTTAAGGGACTAGGAGGTGAGCAGTTCTTC. Protein: CAISVKGLGGEQFF.

This clonotype was found a few times. This chain joins TRBV20-1 and TRBJ1-5; weak D call: TRBD1 (6 bases). Trimming took off 4 bases at V and 2 bases at J, with 15 bases between the two ends. Germline V gives CDR1 DFQATT, CDR2 SNEGSKA (reference sequence). The CDR3 is 15 residues long. CDR3: CSAKFPRGGNQPQHF. The DNA for the CDR3 is TGCAGTGCTAAGTTTCCCAGGGGTGGCAATCAGCCCCAGCATTTT.

A note on this clonotype: Possible read error: a much larger clone is one base away. The chain joins TRBV12-3 or TRBV12-4 to TRBJ2-3; 8 bases align to TRBD2. The ends lost 5 bases at V and 8 bases at J; junction bases unmatched: 6. CDR3 length: 13 amino acids. CDR3 DNA: TGTGCCAGCAGTAGACAACGGGGGGGTACGCAGTATTTT. Residues: CASSRQRGGTQYF.

This clonotype was counted between two and nine times. The chain combines TRBV9 with TRBJ2-1; D may be TRBD2 (5 bases). Per the germline V gene, CDR1 is SGDLS and CDR2 is YYNGEE. The V end lost 0 bases, the J end lost 3 bases, and 10 bases lay between the germline ends. The CDR3 has 15 amino acids. The CDR3 loop reads CASSVDGEIYNEQFF. The DNA of the CDR3 is TGTGCCAGCAGCGTAGACGGGGAGATCTACAATGAGCAGTTCTTC.

This clonotype has just a few counts. The J gene is TRBJ2-3, the V gene TRBV9; D is possibly TRBD1 (5 bases). V lost 3 bases and J lost 0, with 8 bases in between. This CDR3 comprises 14 residues. Germline CDR1 SGDLS, CDR2 YYNGEE. The chain's CDR3 is CASSDRSSTDTQYF. The CDR3 nucleotides are TGTGCCAGCAGCGACAGGTCTAGCACAGATACGCAGTATTTT.